A single sample is the source of the 19 T cell receptor beta chains below, sequenced in a study of T cells in localized non-small cell lung cancer (TCRdb year 2020). The library was prepared using the immunoSEQ multiplex PCR assay. TCRdb took over this immuneACCESS table, retaining in-frame rearrangements with V and J assigned. Such tables are incomplete; in checked studies, under half of the missing clones stem from an unresolved V gene, and the remainder is unexplained. Recorded for this sample are around 24,000 clones; roughly 87% of them occurred a single time. The ten top clones hold over 25% of the sample. This specimen consisted of peripheral blood, obtained before any cancer treatment. Every receptor here comes from a male donor at least 60 years old with stage I squamous cell lung carcinoma.

The CDR3 sequence is CASSEGQDQPQHF. CDR3 coding DNA: TGTGCCAGCAGCGAAGGACAGGATCAGCCCCAGCATTTT. The chain employs TRBV7-9 and TRBJ1-5, with 7 nucleotides matching TRBD1. CDR1 is SEHNR and CDR2 is FQNEAQ in the germline V gene (reference sequence). Trimming cost V 5 bases and J 5 bases; bases outside gene matches: 3. The CDR3 is 13 residues long.

The V gene is TRBV14, the J gene TRBJ1-6; D is unclear. The CDR3 sequence is 15 residues long. V lost 1 base, J lost 11 bases, and 15 bases lay in between. Per the germline V gene, CDR1 is SGHDN and CDR2 is FVKESK. The CDR3 here is CASSQARLEQTPLHF. The CDR3 DNA sequence: TGTGCCAGCAGCCAAGCCAGGTTGGAACAAACACCCCTCCACTTT.

CDR3: CASSDRGPNTGELFF. DNA of the CDR3: TGTGCCAGCAGCGACAGGGGGCCTAACACCGGGGAGCTGTTTTTT. The rearrangement joins TRBV7-3 to TRBJ2-2; 10 bases match TRBD1. V shed 5 bases, J shed 2 bases, and the junction held 2 bases outside the gene matches. This CDR3 contains 15 residues. The germline CDR1 and CDR2 sequences are SGHTA and FQGTGA.

The J gene is TRBJ2-3, the V gene TRBV18; 11 positions match TRBD2. The CDR3 loop spans 15 amino acids. With 4 bases clipped from V and 2 bases from J, the junction kept 2 bases outside the gene matches. Germline V lookup: CDR1 KGHSH, CDR2 LQKENI. The chain's CDR3 is CASSQTSGVTDTQYF. CDR3 DNA: TGTGCCAGCTCACAGACTAGCGGGGTCACAGATACGCAGTATTTT.

This chain links TRBV5-6 with TRBJ1-4; no firm D call. Looked up from germline, CDR1 is SGHDT and CDR2 is YYEEEE. The ends were cut back, 4 bases at V and 4 bases at J, with 20 bases in the middle. The CDR3 has 17 amino acids. Here the CDR3 DNA reads TGTGCCAGCAGCGGGGAGGGTCGGCGGCGGAGTAATGAAAAACTGTTTTTT. Protein sequence: CASSGEGRRRSNEKLFF.

The table lists this clone with a count of one. The rearrangement joins TRBV5-1 to TRBJ2-7; 11 bases are shared with TRBD1. This CDR3 is 16 amino acids long. After removal of 0 bases from V and 3 bases from J, the junction contained 5 bases not matched to a gene. Per germline, CDR1 SGHRS and CDR2 YFSETQ. CDR3 DNA sequence: TGCGCCAGCAGCTTGGGAGGACAGGGGGCTCTCTACGAGCAGTACTTC. Amino acids: CASSLGGQGALYEQYF.

The chain links TRBV19 to TRBJ2-6; D is uncertain. Germline CDR1 is LNHDA and CDR2 is SQIVND (reference sequence). Trimming left V 4 bases short and J 0 bases short, with 7 bases between. The CDR3 loop spans 15 amino acids. CDR3 region: CASSTPGSGANVLTF. The CDR3 DNA is TGTGCCAGTAGTACCCCGGGCTCTGGGGCCAACGTCCTGACTTTC.

The chain couples TRBV5-1 to TRBJ2-3; D not resolved. Trimming removed 4 bases from V and 1 base from J, with 10 bases in between. The CDR3 is 14 amino acids. Germline V CDR1 and CDR2: SGHRS, YFSETQ. CDR3 DNA sequence: TGCGCCAGCAGCCGCGCCAGCGGCACAGATACGCAGTATTTT. It specifies CASSRASGTDTQYF.

In its sample, this clone was seen a few times. The CDR3 nucleotides read TGTGCCAGCAGCCCGGACGTCTACTATGGCTACACCTTC. The encoded protein is CASSPDVYYGYTF. V gene TRBV5-6 combines with J gene TRBJ1-2; no reliable D call. V lost 4 bases and J 3 bases, leaving 10 bases between the germline ends. Germline loops: CDR1 SGHDT, CDR2 YYEEEE. CDR3 length: 13 residues.

The chain recombines TRBV5-6 with TRBJ2-7; D may be TRBD2 (5 bases). Per germline, CDR1 SGHDT and CDR2 YYEEEE. The CDR3 runs 15 residues. V was trimmed by 0 bases and J by 0 bases, leaving 10 bases between them. The CDR3 nucleotides are TGTGCCAGCAGCTTGGCCCCGGGATACTCCTACGAGCAGTACTTC. This translates into CASSLAPGYSYEQYF.

The chain is built from TRBV4-1 and TRBJ2-7, with 9 bases identical to TRBD2. Per germline, CDR1 MGHRA and CDR2 YSYEKL. The CDR3 runs 15 residues. V shed 6 bases and J 2 bases; nucleotides not matched to a gene: 8. The CDR3 DNA reads TGCGCCAGCAGTCTAAATAGCGGGAGTCCCTACGAGCAGTACTTC. It is translated as CASSLNSGSPYEQYF.

Details on this clone: The junction and the germline gene differ at one end; a read error may be behind it. This rearrangement joins TRBV7-7 to TRBJ2-7; a weak D match, TRBD2 (7 bases). Germline lookup yields CDR1 SSHAT and CDR2 FNYEAQ (reference sequence). This CDR3 is 15 amino acids long. DNA for the CDR3: TGTGCTAGCAGCTTAAGTCCAGGGGAGGGCTACGAGCAGTACTTC. Translating gives CASSLSPGEGYEQYF.

This clone was seen only a few times. The CDR3 DNA follows: TGTGCCAGCAGTGTGAGGGCAGATACGCAGTATTTT. Encoded protein: CASSVRADTQYF. This rearrangement joins TRBV2 to TRBJ2-3; D may be TRBD2 (5 bases). Trimming shortened V by 4 bases and J by 4 bases, and 6 bases separated the two germline ends. The CDR3 has 12 amino acids. Germline lookup yields CDR1 SNHLY and CDR2 FYNNEI.

This chain links TRBV5-4 with TRBJ2-7, with TRBD2 matching over 10 bases. After removal of 4 bases from V and 2 bases from J, the junction contained 6 bases not matched to a gene. The germline gives CDR1 SGHNT, CDR2 YYREEE (reference sequence). This CDR3 is 15 amino acids long. As DNA, the CDR3 is TGTGCCAGCAGCGCGTGGACTAGCGGAGCCTACGAGCAGTACTTC. Its protein product is CASSAWTSGAYEQYF.

The rearrangement links TRBV2 to TRBJ2-3; maybe TRBD2 (6 bases). The CDR3 extends over 14 amino acids. Germline CDR1 reads SNHLY; CDR2 reads FYNNEI. V lost 3 bases, J lost 3 bases, and 10 bases lay in between. Here the CDR3 DNA reads TGTGCCAGCAGTGAGCGGGGACCTACAGATACGCAGTATTTT. It specifies CASSERGPTDTQYF.

V usage is TRBV6-6 and J usage is TRBJ2-7; no definite D call. The V end lost 0 bases, the J end lost 2 bases, and 11 bases lay between the germline ends. The CDR3 contains 15 residues. Germline V lookup: CDR1 MNHNY, CDR2 SVGAGI (reference sequence). CDR3 bases: TGTGCCAGCAGTTACTCGATAAGTGATACCTACGAGCAGTACTTC. Its protein is CASSYSISDTYEQYF.

V gene TRBV14 combines with J gene TRBJ2-1; 8 bases fit TRBD1. J was trimmed by 7 bases and V by 7 bases; bases with no gene match: 15. CDR3 length: 16 amino acids. Germline CDR1 is SGHDN and CDR2 is FVKESK. The CDR3 is CASTQYLGTGLNEQFF. The CDR3 nucleotides read TGTGCCAGCACTCAATACCTCGGGACAGGACTTAATGAGCAGTTCTTC.

CDR3 bases: TGTGCCAGCAGCTTACCTTCCCATGTGGGCACCGGGGAGCTGTTTTTT. It codes for CASSLPSHVGTGELFF. The gene calls are TRBV11-2 and TRBJ2-2; D call uncertain. The CDR3 runs to 16 residues. Germline loops: CDR1 SGHAT, CDR2 FQNNGV. The ends were cut back, 2 bases at V and 4 bases at J, with 14 bases in the middle. Supplemented by reference TRBV11-2 and TRBJ2-2, the full variable domain reads EAGVAQSPRYKIIEKRQSVAFWCNPISGHATLYWYQQILGQGPKLLIQFQNNGVVDDSQLPKDRFSAERLKGVDSTLKIQPAKLEDSAVYLCASSLPSHVGTGELFFGEGSRLTVL.

Sample share makes this clone medium-sized. The gene calls are TRBV10-1 and TRBJ2-1; D ambiguous. Germline V gene lookup returns CDR1 WNHNN and CDR2 SYGVQD (reference sequence). V was pared by 3 bases and J by 2 bases, with 8 bases between. The CDR3 is 14 residues long. DNA of the CDR3: TGCGCCAGCAGTGATAGTGGGACCTACAATGAGCAGTTCTTC. Protein product: CASSDSGTYNEQFF.